The count of the clone carrying this TCR beta chain is one. Original analysis: Amplification of reference gene primers provided the estimated nucleated cell counts. The table came from immunoSEQ multiplex PCR; TCRdb's copy has only in-frame clones and leaves some out. That table is the source of V, J and clone size, and D and trimming were worked out from the DNA. Seen here are 190,000 or so clones, just under 85% observed once, and the top ten hold 6.9%. The sample comes from a study of blood T cell repertoires in COVID-19. In the study overall: Samples came from the United States, Italy and Spain, spanning acute and convalescent COVID-19. The analysed material was cDNA or gDNA that came from T cells, B-cell-depleted T cells, or PBMCs.

The sequence derives from a human donor with acute or convalescent COVID-19. The donor label of this sample is uncertain. Sequencing used peripheral blood.

CDR3 sequence reads: CASSYAGQGVTYEQYF. The CDR3 nucleotides read TGTGCCAGCAGTTATGCAGGACAGGGGGTTACCTACGAGCAGTACTTC. The rearrangement links TRBV6-5 to TRBJ2-7; 10 nucleotides agree with TRBD1. Germline lookup yields CDR1 MNHEY and CDR2 SVGAGI. CDR3 length equals 16 residues. V lost 3 bases to trimming and J lost 2 bases; unmatched junction nucleotides: 7.